This passage covers 22 T cell receptor beta chains from one sample sequenced in a study of CD8 T cells in Susac syndrome. An amount of RNA that ranged from roughly 0.45 to 1 ug was reverse transcribed with random hexamers. TCRdb redid the calling of the immunoSEQ multiplex PCR reads with MiXCR, one entry per CDR3 protein. The top ten clones hold around 0.2% of a sample with a few hundred thousand distinct CDR3 sequences, about 89% of them seen once. Sequencing was carried out using CD8+ T cells from PBMCs. These receptors were collected from a human donor with multiple sclerosis.

This chain uses TRBV15 with TRBJ2-2; 7 nucleotides line up with TRBD2. Unmatched junction bases numbered 7, after V lost 4 bases and J lost 5 bases. This CDR3 region has 15 residues. Per the germline V gene, CDR1 is LNHNV and CDR2 is YYDKDF (reference sequence). The DNA for the CDR3 is TGTGCCACCAGCACGAAGCGGGGAAGGACCGGGGAGCTGTTTTTT. It codes for CATSTKRGRTGELFF.

The chain recombines TRBV4-2 with TRBJ2-7; 13 bases fit TRBD2. V lost 0 bases to trimming and J lost 6 bases; unmatched junction nucleotides: 5. The germline V gene has CDR1 LGHNA and CDR2 YNFKEQ. This CDR3 contains 16 residues. Here the CDR3 reads CASSQEEGLAGFEQYF. CDR3 DNA: TGTGCCAGCAGCCAAGAGGAGGGACTAGCGGGATTCGAGCAGTACTTC.

The genes are TRBV19 and TRBJ1-4; 7 nucleotides line up with TRBD1. The trim removed 7 bases at V and 0 bases at J, leaving 20 bases unmatched. Germline CDR1 is LNHDA and CDR2 is SQIVND (reference sequence). The CDR3 runs 20 residues. The CDR3 nucleotides read TGTGCCAGTATTCAGTGTCGGGACAGCACGATCGTTGCAACTAATGAAAAACTGTTTTTT. Amino acid sequence: CASIQCRDSTIVATNEKLFF.

V and J are TRBV28 and TRBJ2-4; no firm D call. The length of the CDR3 is 12 residues. Germline CDR1 reads MDHEN; CDR2 reads SYDVKM. V lost 3 bases to trimming and J lost 6 bases, with 6 bases between them. CDR3 in DNA: TGTGCCAGCAGTTTTGACTCAAACATTCAGTACTTC. Amino acid sequence: CASSFDSNIQYF.

The rearrangement joins TRBV19 to TRBJ2-5, with TRBD1 matching 7 bases. The length of the CDR3 is 13 residues. Germline values: CDR1 LNHDA, CDR2 SQIVND (reference sequence). Losses at the gene ends were 5 bases for V and 3 bases for J; bases not matched to a gene: 3. CDR3 nucleotide sequence: TGTGCCAGTAGTCCCCAGGGGGAAGAGACCCAGTACTTC. Translating it yields CASSPQGEETQYF. The full variable domain, in which reference TRBV19 and TRBJ2-5 provide the parts outside the CDR3, is DGGITQSPKYLFRKEGQNVTLSCEQNLNHDAMYWYRQDPGQGLRLIYYSQIVNDFQKGDIAEGYSVSREKKESFPLTVTSAQKNPTAFYLCASSPQGEETQYFGPGTRLLVL.

The chain employs TRBV7-6 and TRBJ2-1; tentative D call: TRBD2 (5 bases). The ends were cut back, 5 bases at V and 1 base at J, with 12 bases in the middle. CDR1 is SGHVS and CDR2 is FNYEAQ in the germline V gene. The CDR3 is 15 amino acids. For the CDR3, the DNA is TGTGCCAGCAGCCTGAACGCGGGTTCCTACAATGAGCAGTTCTTC. It translates to CASSLNAGSYNEQFF.

The chain has TRBV2 and TRBJ2-3; 12 bases align to TRBD2. Germline V gives CDR1 SNHLY, CDR2 FYNNEI. This CDR3 is 17 amino acids long. The V and J ends lost 2 bases and 1 base, in that order; junction bases with no gene match: 4. CDR3 sequence: CASSELAGGPGTDTQYF. DNA for the CDR3: TGTGCCAGCAGTGAACTAGCGGGAGGGCCGGGCACAGATACGCAGTATTTT.

J is TRBJ1-5 and V is TRBV9, with D tentatively TRBD1 (6 bases). CDR1 and CDR2 from the germline V gene are SGDLS and YYNGEE. CDR3 size: 12 residues. V was shortened by 4 bases and J by 6 bases, with 8 bases between the two germline ends. CDR3 loop: CASSTGSQPQHF. The CDR3 coding sequence is TGTGCCAGCAGCACAGGGAGTCAGCCCCAGCATTTT.

This chain connects TRBV28 to TRBJ1-2; weak D call: TRBD1 (6 bases). This CDR3 has 12 residues. Between the trimmed V and J ends, which lost 9 bases and 8 bases, there was a span of 16 bases. Germline CDR1 and CDR2: MDHEN and SYDVKM. For the CDR3, the DNA is TGTGCCAGTCTGACACAGGGTATGGGCTACACCTTC. This encodes CASLTQGMGYTF.

This clonotype was seen more than once but under ten times. V is TRBV6-1 and J is TRBJ2-1; TRBD2 agrees at 12 bases. This CDR3 has 16 amino acids. Trimming at V came to 5 bases and at J to 5 bases, leaving 7 bases not matched to a gene. Germline-derived CDR1 and CDR2 are MNHNS and SASEGT. CDR3 region: CASSRTSGTGDNEQFF. CDR3 DNA sequence: TGTGCCAGCAGTCGGACTAGCGGGACGGGTGACAATGAGCAGTTCTTC.

V usage is TRBV12-3 or TRBV12-4 and J usage is TRBJ2-4; TRBD1 aligns across 8 bases. The V and J ends lost 8 bases and 6 bases, in that order; junction bases with no gene match: 3. The length of the CDR3 is 12 residues. CDR3 amino acids: CASQGARNIQYF. CDR3 bases: TGTGCCAGCCAGGGGGCGAGAAACATTCAGTACTTC.

V usage is TRBV5-6 and J usage is TRBJ2-3; 12 bases are a match to TRBD2. CDR3 length equals 18 residues. CDR1 is SGHDT, CDR2 YYEEEE, per germline. J gave up 6 bases and V 3 bases, and 14 bases lay outside the gene matches. Written as DNA, the CDR3 is TGTGCCAGCAGCTCGACCGACGCGGGACTAGCGGGTATTGATACGCAGTATTTT. This sequence encodes CASSSTDAGLAGIDTQYF.

The V call is TRBV7-6, the J call TRBJ1-1; D unclear. This CDR3 spans 18 amino acids. The germline CDR1 and CDR2 sequences are SGHVS and FNYEAQ. V shed 5 bases and J shed 0 bases, with 22 bases lying between them. In nucleotides, the CDR3 is TGTGCCAGCAGCCCATATGTGAGTCAGGCAAGCATGAACACTGAAGCTTTCTTT. Translated, it gives CASSPYVSQASMNTEAFF.

This chain links TRBV20-1 with TRBJ2-7, with 12 bases identical to TRBD2. Per the germline V gene, CDR1 is DFQATT and CDR2 is SNEGSKA (reference sequence). This CDR3 spans 16 amino acids. The CDR3 protein is CRPQGLAGSFTYEQYF. CDR3 nucleotides: TGCAGGCCTCAGGGACTAGCGGGTTCCTTTACCTACGAGCAGTACTTC.

The chain couples TRBV4-3 to TRBJ2-1; 7 nucleotides match TRBD2. This CDR3 is built from 15 residues. The junction had 5 bases not matched to a gene; V was cut back by 0 bases and J by 6 bases. Looked up from germline, CDR1 is LGHNA and CDR2 is YSLEER. The CDR3 protein is CASSQDSGGGNEQFF. CDR3 sequence (DNA): TGCGCCAGCAGCCAAGATTCGGGAGGAGGCAATGAGCAGTTCTTC.

V gene TRBV27 combines with J gene TRBJ2-3; 7 positions match TRBD1. This CDR3 region has 14 residues. The trim removed 6 bases at V and 1 base at J, leaving 4 bases unmatched. The germline V gene has CDR1 MNHEY and CDR2 SMNVEV (reference sequence). The CDR3 loop reads CASSLQGRTDTQYF. The CDR3 DNA is TGTGCCAGCAGCCTACAGGGGCGCACAGATACGCAGTATTTT.

In this sample, this clonotype turned up a few times. This chain joins TRBV7-6 and TRBJ2-3; no reliable D call. The CDR3 sequence is 12 residues long. Germline CDR1 and CDR2: SGHVS and FNYEAQ. V dropped 4 bases and J dropped 5 bases, with 7 bases sitting between them. CDR3 in DNA: TGTGCCAGCAGCTCTCCCCGAGATACGCAGTATTTT. It encodes CASSSPRDTQYF.

The V and J genes are TRBV12-3 or TRBV12-4 and TRBJ2-4; D unclear. V was clipped by 3 bases and J by 3 bases, with 9 bases between them. The CDR3 is 14 residues long. The DNA for the CDR3 is TGTGCCAGCAGTTTCGAGGCTCTCAAAAACATTCAGTACTTC. Translating gives CASSFEALKNIQYF.

The V and J genes are TRBV7-3 and TRBJ2-7; weak D call: TRBD2 (6 bases). The CDR3 sequence is 14 residues long. Between the trimmed V and J ends, which lost 1 base and 3 bases, there was a span of 10 bases. The germline V gene has CDR1 SGHTA and CDR2 FQGTGA. The CDR3 DNA reads as TGTGCCAGCAGCTTAAGCGGGACGGGCTACGAGCAGTACTTC. Amino acid sequence: CASSLSGTGYEQYF.

The chain uses TRBV13 and TRBJ1-4; D may be TRBD1 (5 bases). V was trimmed by 6 bases and J by 8 bases, leaving 16 bases between them. The germline V gene has CDR1 PRHDT and CDR2 FYEKMQ (reference sequence). This CDR3 has 14 amino acids. CDR3 sequence reads: CASSKGPVGEKLFF. The CDR3 DNA sequence: TGTGCCAGCAGTAAGGGGCCAGTAGGAGAAAAACTGTTTTTT. Full variable domain (remainder filled in from reference TRBV13 and TRBJ1-4): AAGVIQSPRHLIKEKRETATLKCYPIPRHDTVYWYQQGPGQDPQFLISFYEKMQSDKGSIPDRFSAQQFSDYHSELNMSSLELGDSALYFCASSKGPVGEKLFFGSGTQLSVL.

The rearrangement joins TRBV9 to TRBJ1-1; no reliable D call. CDR3 length equals 13 residues. The ends were cut back, 3 bases at V and 7 bases at J, with 13 bases in the middle. The V gene's germline CDR1 is SGDLS and CDR2 YYNGEE. The CDR3: CASSATPDFEAFF. CDR3 sequence (DNA): TGTGCCAGCAGCGCTACCCCAGATTTTGAAGCTTTCTTT.

This chain connects TRBV29-1 to TRBJ1-4; no definite D call. V was clipped by 7 bases and J by 8 bases, with 11 bases between them. The CDR3 sequence is 11 residues long. CDR1 and CDR2 from the germline V gene are SQVTM and ANQGSEA. DNA of the CDR3: TGCAGCGGCCTTATAGGGGAAAAACTGTTTTTT. This codes for CSGLIGEKLFF. The full variable domain, rest sourced from reference TRBV29-1 and TRBJ1-4, is SAVISQKPSRDICQRGTSLTIQCQVDSQVTMMFWYRQQPGQSLTLIATANQGSEATYESGFVIDKFPISRPNLTFSTLTVSNMSPEDSSIYLCSGLIGEKLFFGSGTQLSVL.